This TCR beta chain was captured by sequencing in a study of identical twins. Findings and caveats of the study: Excess low generation probability was seen in twin-shared out-of-frame alpha sequences.

This CDR3 contains 11 residues. Germline CDR1 SGHTA, CDR2 FQGNSA. V dropped 5 bases and J dropped 9 bases, with 11 bases sitting between them. TCRdb analysed the 5' RACE reads with MiXCR anew, one entry per CDR3 protein. This sample has roughly 500,000 distinct CDR3 sequences, with less than 25% found just once. This clonotype has more than one count but fewer than ten. Its antigen is as yet unknown. The same sample was also used in a study of T cells expressing NK-cell markers. In that study: Among the experiments, several used an anti-gamma-delta TCR antibody to restrict sorting to alpha-beta TCR T cells. The leading position in the CD3+CD56-NKG2C+ fraction of a handful of donors also went to these clonotypes.

This chain joins TRBV7-2 and TRBJ2-7; D might be TRBD2 (6 bases). The sample consisted of CD4+ T cells sorted from blood. The sequence was collected from a young woman in good health. The CDR3 DNA reads TGTGCCAGCAGCCGACTAGGCCGGCAGTACTTC. This codes for CASSRLGRQYF.